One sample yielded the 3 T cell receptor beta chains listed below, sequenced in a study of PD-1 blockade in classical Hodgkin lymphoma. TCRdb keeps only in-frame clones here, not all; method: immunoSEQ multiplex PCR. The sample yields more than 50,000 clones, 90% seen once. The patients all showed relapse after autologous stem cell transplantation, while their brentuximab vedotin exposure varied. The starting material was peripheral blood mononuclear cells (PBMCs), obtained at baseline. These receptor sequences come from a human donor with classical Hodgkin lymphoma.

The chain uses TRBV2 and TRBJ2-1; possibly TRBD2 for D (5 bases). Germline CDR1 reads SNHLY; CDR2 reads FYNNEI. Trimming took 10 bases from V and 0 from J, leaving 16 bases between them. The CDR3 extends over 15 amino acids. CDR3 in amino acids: CATELSGYSYNEQFF. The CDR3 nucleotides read TGTGCCACCGAGCTAAGCGGATACTCCTACAATGAGCAGTTCTTC.

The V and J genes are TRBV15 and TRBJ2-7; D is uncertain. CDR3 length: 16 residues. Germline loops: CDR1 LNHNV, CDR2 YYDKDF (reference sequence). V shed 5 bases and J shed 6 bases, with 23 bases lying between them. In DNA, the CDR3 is TGTGCCACCAGCCCTCCCGGACCTGGACCAGCAGGCGAGCAGTACTTC. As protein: CATSPPGPGPAGEQYF.

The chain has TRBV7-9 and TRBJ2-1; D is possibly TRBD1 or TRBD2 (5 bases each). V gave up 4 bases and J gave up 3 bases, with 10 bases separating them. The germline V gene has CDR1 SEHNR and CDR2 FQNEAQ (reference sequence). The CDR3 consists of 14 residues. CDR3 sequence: CASSSGPIYNEQFF. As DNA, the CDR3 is TGTGCCAGCAGCTCGGGACCCATCTACAATGAGCAGTTCTTC. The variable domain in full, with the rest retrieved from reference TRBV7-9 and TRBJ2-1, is DTGVSQNPRHKITKRGQNVTFRCDPISEHNRLYWYRQTLGQGPEFLTYFQNEAQLEKSRLLSDRFSAERPKGSFSTLEIQRTEQGDSAMYLCASSSGPIYNEQFFGPGTRLTVL.